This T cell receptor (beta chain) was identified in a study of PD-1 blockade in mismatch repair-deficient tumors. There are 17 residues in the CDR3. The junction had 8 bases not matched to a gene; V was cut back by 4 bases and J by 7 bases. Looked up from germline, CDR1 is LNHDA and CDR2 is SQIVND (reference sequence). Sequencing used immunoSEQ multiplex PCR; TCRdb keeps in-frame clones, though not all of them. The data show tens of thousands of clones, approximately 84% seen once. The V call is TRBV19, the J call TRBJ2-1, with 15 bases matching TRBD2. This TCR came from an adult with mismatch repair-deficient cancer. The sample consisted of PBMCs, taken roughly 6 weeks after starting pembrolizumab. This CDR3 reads CASSRVGLAGGPNEQFF. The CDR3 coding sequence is TGTGCCAGTAGTAGGGTTGGACTAGCGGGAGGGCCTAATGAGCAGTTCTTC.